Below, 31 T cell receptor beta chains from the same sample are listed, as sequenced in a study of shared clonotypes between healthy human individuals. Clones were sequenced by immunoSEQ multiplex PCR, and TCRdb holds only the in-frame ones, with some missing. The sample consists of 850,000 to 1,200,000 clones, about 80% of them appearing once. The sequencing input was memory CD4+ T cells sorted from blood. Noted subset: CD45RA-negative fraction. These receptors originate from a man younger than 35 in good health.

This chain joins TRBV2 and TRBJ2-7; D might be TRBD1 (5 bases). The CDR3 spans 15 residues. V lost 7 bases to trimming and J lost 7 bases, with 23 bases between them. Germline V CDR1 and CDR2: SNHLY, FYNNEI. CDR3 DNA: TGTGCCAGCAACCCAGGACCCGTAGGGTCAGGGGAGCAGTACTTC. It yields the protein CASNPGPVGSGEQYF. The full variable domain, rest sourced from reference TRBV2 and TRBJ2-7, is EPEVTQTPSHQVTQMGQEVILRCVPISNHLYFYWYRQILGQKVEFLVSFYNNEISEKSEIFDDQFSVERPDGSNFTLKIRSTKLEDSAMYFCASNPGPVGSGEQYFGPGTRLTVT.

The CDR3: CASSGSAGGPSDTQYF. For the CDR3, the DNA is TGTGCCAGCAGCGGATCAGCGGGAGGGCCATCAGATACGCAGTATTTT. The rearrangement links TRBV7-8 to TRBJ2-3; 10 nucleotides align to TRBD2. Germline-derived CDR1 and CDR2 are SGHVS and FQNEAQ. CDR3 length: 16 amino acids. The J segment lost 4 bases and the V segment lost 5 bases, leaving 9 bases of the junction unmatched.

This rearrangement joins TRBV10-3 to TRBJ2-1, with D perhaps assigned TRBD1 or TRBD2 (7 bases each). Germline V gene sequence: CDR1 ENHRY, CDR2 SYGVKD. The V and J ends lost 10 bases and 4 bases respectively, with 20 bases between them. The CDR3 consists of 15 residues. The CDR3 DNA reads TGTGCCACCGGGGCAGGGGGGGCATTATACAATGAGCAGTTCTTC. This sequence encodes CATGAGGALYNEQFF.

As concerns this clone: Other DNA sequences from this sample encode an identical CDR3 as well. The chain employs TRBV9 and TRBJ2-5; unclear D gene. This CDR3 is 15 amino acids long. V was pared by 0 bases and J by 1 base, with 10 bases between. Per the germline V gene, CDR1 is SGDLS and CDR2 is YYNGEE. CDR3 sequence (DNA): TGTGCCAGCAGCGTAGAGGAACGGCCCCAAGAGACCCAGTACTTC. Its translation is CASSVEERPQETQYF.

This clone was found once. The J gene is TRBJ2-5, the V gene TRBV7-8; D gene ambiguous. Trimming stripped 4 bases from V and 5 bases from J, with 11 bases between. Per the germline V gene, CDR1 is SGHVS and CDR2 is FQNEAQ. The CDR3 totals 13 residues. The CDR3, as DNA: TGTGCCAGCAGCTCGACCCTAACGGAGACCCAGTACTTC. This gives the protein CASSSTLTETQYF.

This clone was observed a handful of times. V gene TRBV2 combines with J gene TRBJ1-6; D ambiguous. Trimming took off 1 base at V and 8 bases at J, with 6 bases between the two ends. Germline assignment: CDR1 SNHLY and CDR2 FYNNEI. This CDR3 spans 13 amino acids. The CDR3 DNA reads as TGTGCCAGCAGTGAAGTATCGGATTCACCCCTCCACTTT. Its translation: CASSEVSDSPLHF.

The CDR3 region has the DNA TGTGCCAGCAGTCAACCGGGCCGCCAAGAGACCCAGTACTTC. Translation: CASSQPGRQETQYF. The rearrangement links TRBV9 to TRBJ2-5; D unclear. Trimming stripped 5 bases from V and 1 base from J, with 12 bases between. CDR3 length: 14 residues. Germline CDR1 SGDLS, CDR2 YYNGEE.

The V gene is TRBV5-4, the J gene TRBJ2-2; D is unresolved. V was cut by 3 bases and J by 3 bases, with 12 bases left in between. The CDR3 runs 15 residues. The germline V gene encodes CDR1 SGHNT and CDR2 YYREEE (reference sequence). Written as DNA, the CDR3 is TGTGCCAGCAGCTCTCCTCCACCGTACACCGGGGAGCTGTTTTTT. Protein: CASSSPPPYTGELFF.

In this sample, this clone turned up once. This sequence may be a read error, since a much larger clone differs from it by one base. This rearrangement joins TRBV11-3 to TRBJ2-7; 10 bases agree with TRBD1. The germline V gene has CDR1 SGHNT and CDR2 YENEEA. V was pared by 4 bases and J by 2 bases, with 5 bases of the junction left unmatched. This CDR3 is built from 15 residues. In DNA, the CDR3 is TGTGCCAGCAGCTCCGGGACAGGGGCTCCCTACGAGCAGTACTTC. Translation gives CASSSGTGAPYEQYF.

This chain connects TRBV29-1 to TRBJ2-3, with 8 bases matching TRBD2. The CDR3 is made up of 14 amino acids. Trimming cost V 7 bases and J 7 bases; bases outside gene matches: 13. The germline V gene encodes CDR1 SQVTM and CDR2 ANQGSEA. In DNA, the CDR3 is TGCAGCGCCTCGGGAGGCGGGGGGACTTATACGCAGTATTTT. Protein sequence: CSASGGGGTYTQYF.

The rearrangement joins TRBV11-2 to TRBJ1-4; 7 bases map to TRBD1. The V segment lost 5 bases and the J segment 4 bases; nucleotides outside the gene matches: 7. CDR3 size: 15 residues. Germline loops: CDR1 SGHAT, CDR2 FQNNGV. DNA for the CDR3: TGTGCCAGCAGCGTCCGGGACAGAGTTAATGAAAAACTGTTTTTT. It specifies CASSVRDRVNEKLFF. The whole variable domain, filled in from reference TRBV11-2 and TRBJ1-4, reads EAGVAQSPRYKIIEKRQSVAFWCNPISGHATLYWYQQILGQGPKLLIQFQNNGVVDDSQLPKDRFSAERLKGVDSTLKIQPAKLEDSAVYLCASSVRDRVNEKLFFGSGTQLSVL.

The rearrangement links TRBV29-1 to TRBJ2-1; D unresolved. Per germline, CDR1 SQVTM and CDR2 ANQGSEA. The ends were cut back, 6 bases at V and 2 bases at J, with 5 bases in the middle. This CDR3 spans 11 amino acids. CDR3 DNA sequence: TGCAGCGTGTGGACCTACAATGAGCAGTTCTTC. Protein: CSVWTYNEQFF.

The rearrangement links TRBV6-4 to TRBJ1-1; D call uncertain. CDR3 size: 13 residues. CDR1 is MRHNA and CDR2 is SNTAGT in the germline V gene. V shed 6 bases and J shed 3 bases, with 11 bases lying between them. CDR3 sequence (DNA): TGTGCCAGCAGGGCCACAGACTACACTGAAGCTTTCTTT. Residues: CASRATDYTEAFF.

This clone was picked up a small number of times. For the CDR3, the DNA is TGTGCCACCAGCAGAGATACCGGACCCGCCAATCAGCCCCAGCATTTT. Protein product: CATSRDTGPANQPQHF. This sequence joins TRBV15 and TRBJ1-5; D remains ambiguous. The germline CDR1 and CDR2 sequences are LNHNV and YYDKDF (reference sequence). Between the trimmed V and J ends, which lost 0 bases and 3 bases, there was a span of 12 bases. The CDR3 sequence is 16 residues long. The full variable domain, completed using reference TRBV15 and TRBJ1-5, is DAMVIQNPRYQVTQFGKPVTLSCSQTLNHNVMYWYQQKSSQAPKLLFHYYDKDFNNEADTPDNFQSRRPNTSFCFLDIRSPGLGDTAMYLCATSRDTGPANQPQHFGDGTRLSIL.

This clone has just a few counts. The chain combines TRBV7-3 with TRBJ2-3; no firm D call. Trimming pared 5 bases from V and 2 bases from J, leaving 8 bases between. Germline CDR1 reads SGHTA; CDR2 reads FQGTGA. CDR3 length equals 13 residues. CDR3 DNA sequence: TGTGCCAGCAGCCATAGCTTCACAGATACGCAGTATTTT. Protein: CASSHSFTDTQYF.

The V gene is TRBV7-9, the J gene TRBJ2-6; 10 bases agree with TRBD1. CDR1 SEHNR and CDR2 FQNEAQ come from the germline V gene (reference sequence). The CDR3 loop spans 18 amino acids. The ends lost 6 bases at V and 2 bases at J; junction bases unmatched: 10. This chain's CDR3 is CASRIRDRGKTGANVLTF. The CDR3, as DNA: TGTGCCAGCAGGATCCGGGACAGGGGAAAAACTGGGGCCAACGTCCTGACTTTC.

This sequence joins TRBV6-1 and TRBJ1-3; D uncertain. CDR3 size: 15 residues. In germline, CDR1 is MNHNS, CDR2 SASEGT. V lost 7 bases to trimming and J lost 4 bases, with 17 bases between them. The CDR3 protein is CASITGGGSGNTIYF. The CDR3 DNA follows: TGTGCCAGCATTACCGGTGGAGGGTCGGGAAACACCATATATTTT.

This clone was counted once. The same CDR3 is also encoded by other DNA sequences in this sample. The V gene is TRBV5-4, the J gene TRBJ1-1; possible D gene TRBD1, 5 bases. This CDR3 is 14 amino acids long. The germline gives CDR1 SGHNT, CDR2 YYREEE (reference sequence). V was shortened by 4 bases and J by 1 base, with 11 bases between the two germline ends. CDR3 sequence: CASSAGTANTEAFF. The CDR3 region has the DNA TGTGCCAGCAGCGCCGGGACGGCGAACACTGAAGCTTTCTTT.

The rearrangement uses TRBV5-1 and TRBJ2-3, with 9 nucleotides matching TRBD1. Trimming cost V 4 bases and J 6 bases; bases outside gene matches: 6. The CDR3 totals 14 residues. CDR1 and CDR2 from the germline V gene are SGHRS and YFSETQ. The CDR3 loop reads CASSAGTGTDTQYF. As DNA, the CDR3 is TGCGCCAGCAGCGCCGGGACAGGGACGGATACGCAGTATTTT. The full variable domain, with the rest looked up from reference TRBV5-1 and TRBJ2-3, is KAGVTQTPRYLIKTRGQQVTLSCSPISGHRSVSWYQQTPGQGLQFLFEYFSETQRNKGNFPGRFSGRQFSNSRSEMNVSTLELGDSALYLCASSAGTGTDTQYFGPGTRLTVL.

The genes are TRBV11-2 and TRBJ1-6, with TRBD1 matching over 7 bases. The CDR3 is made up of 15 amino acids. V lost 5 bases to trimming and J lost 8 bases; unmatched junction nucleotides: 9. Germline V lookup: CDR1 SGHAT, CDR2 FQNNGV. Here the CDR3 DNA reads TGTGCCAGCAGCCAGACAGGGATGATAGATTCACCCCTCCACTTT. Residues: CASSQTGMIDSPLHF.

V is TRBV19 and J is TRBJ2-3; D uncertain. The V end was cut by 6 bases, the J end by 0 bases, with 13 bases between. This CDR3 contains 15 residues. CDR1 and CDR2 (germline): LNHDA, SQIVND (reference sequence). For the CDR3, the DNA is TGTGCCAGTAGACGAGGCCGGGCTAGCACAGATACGCAGTATTTT. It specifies CASRRGRASTDTQYF.

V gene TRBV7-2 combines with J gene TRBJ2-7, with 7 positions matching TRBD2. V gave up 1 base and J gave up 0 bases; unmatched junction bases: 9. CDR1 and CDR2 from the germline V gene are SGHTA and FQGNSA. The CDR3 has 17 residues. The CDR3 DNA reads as TGTGCCAGCAGCTTAGGGGAATGGCGGGGGAACTCCTACGAGCAGTACTTC. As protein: CASSLGEWRGNSYEQYF.

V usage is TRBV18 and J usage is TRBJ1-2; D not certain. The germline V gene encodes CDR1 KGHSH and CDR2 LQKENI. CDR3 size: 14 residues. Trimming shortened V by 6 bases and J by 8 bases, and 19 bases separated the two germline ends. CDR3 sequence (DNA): TGTGCCAGCTCTCCCTTGTTCGGGATGGGCGGCTACACCTTC. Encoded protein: CASSPLFGMGGYTF.

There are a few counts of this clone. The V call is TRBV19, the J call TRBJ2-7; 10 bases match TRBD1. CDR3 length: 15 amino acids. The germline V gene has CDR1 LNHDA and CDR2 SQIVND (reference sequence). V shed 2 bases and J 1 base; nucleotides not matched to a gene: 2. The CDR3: CASSITGQGSYEQYF. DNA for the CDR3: TGTGCCAGTAGTATAACGGGACAGGGGTCCTACGAGCAGTACTTC.

The CDR3 bases are TGTGCCAGCTCACCGGGACAGCGGGGATACTATGGCTACACCTTC. Protein: CASSPGQRGYYGYTF. J is TRBJ1-2 and V is TRBV18, with 7 bases lining up with TRBD1. Germline lookup yields CDR1 KGHSH and CDR2 LQKENI. The V gene end was trimmed by 3 bases and the J gene end by 3 bases; junction bases not matched to a gene: 7. CDR3 length equals 15 residues.

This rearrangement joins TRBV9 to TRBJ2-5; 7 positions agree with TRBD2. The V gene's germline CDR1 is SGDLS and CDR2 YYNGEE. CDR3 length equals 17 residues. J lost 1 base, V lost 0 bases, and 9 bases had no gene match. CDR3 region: CASSVGGYAGAQETQYF. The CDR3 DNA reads TGTGCCAGCAGCGTAGGAGGTTACGCGGGAGCCCAAGAGACCCAGTACTTC. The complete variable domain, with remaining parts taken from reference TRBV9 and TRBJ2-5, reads DSGVTQTPKHLITATGQRVTLRCSPRSGDLSVYWYQQSLDQGLQFLIQYYNGEERAKGNILERFSAQQFPDLHSELNLSSLELGDSALYFCASSVGGYAGAQETQYFGPGTRLLVL.

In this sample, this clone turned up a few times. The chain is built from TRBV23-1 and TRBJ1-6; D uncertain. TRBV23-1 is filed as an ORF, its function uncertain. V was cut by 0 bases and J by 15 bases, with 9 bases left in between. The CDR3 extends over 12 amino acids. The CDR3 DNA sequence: TGCGCCAGCAGTCAATCCCGGCACAACCTCCACTTT. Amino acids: CASSQSRHNLHF.

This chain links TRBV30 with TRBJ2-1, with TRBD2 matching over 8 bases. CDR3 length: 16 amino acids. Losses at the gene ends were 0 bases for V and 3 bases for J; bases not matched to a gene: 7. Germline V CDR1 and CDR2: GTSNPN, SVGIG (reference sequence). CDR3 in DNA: TGTGCCTGGAGTGTACAGAGCGGGGGACTCTACAATGAGCAGTTCTTC. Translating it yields CAWSVQSGGLYNEQFF. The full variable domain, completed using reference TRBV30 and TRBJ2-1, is SQTIHQWPATLVQPVGSPLSLECTVEGTSNPNLYWYRQAAGRGLQLLFYSVGIGQISSEVPQNLSASRPQDRQFILSSKKLLLSDSGFYLCAWSVQSGGLYNEQFFGPGTRLTVL.

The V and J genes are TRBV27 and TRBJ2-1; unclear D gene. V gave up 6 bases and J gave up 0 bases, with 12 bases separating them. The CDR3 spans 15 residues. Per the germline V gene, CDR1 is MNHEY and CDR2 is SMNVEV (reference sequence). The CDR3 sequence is CASRYAASSYNEQFF. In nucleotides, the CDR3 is TGTGCCAGCAGATACGCGGCGAGCTCCTACAATGAGCAGTTCTTC.

CDR3 region: CASSEYGDHQPQHF. CDR3 in DNA: TGTGCCAGCAGTGAATACGGGGATCATCAGCCCCAGCATTTT. The J gene is TRBJ1-5, the V gene TRBV25-1; D gene unclear. Germline CDR1 and CDR2: MGHDK and SYGVNS. CDR3 length: 14 amino acids. Trimming removed 0 bases at V and 5 bases at J, with 8 bases between.

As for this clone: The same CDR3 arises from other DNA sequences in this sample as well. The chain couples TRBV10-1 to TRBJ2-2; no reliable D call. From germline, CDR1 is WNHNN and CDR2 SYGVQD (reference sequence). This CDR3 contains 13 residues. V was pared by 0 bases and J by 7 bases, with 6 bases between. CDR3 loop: CASSESGNGELFF. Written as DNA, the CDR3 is TGCGCCAGCAGTGAGTCGGGAAACGGGGAGCTGTTTTTT.